These 30 T cell receptor beta chains were all obtained from the same sample, sequenced in a study of cytomegalovirus exposure and HLA in healthy donors. Amplification used 60 Vbeta primers and 13 Jbeta primers. Profiled with immunoSEQ multiplex PCR; TCRdb holds only in-frame clones, not every one. The sample contains about 140,000 clones, approximately 80% of which appear only once. Sequenced material: PBMCs. The receptors come from a man between 40 and 49 years old in good health and CMV-seronegative.

V gene TRBV15 combines with J gene TRBJ1-2; weak D call: TRBD1 (6 bases). The CDR3 sequence is 15 residues long. V was pared by 4 bases and J by 8 bases, with 20 bases between. Per germline, CDR1 LNHNV and CDR2 YYDKDF (reference sequence). DNA for the CDR3: TGTGCCACCAGCACCCGTACAAGACAGGATACGGGCTACACCTTC. Translated, it gives CATSTRTRQDTGYTF.

The rearrangement uses TRBV25-1 and TRBJ2-5; D is unresolved. Trimming removed 3 bases at V and 3 bases at J, with 14 bases between. The length of the CDR3 is 15 residues. The germline gives CDR1 MGHDK, CDR2 SYGVNS. The CDR3 spells CASSDAARLEETQYF. The CDR3 region has the DNA TGTGCCAGCAGTGACGCGGCTCGTTTAGAAGAGACCCAGTACTTC.

This chain links TRBV4-2 with TRBJ1-3; the D is unclear. This CDR3 contains 16 residues. V was pared by 3 bases and J by 0 bases, with 12 bases between. Germline loops: CDR1 LGHNA, CDR2 YNFKEQ. As DNA, the CDR3 is TGTGCCAGCAGCCATGAGCAGGTCAGCTCTGGAAACACCATATATTTT. It codes for CASSHEQVSSGNTIYF.

The V gene is TRBV28, the J gene TRBJ2-7; a possible D gene is TRBD2 (6 bases). Trimming removed 8 bases at V and 4 bases at J, with 9 bases between. The CDR3 spans 11 residues. Per germline, CDR1 MDHEN and CDR2 SYDVKM. The DNA for the CDR3 is TGTGCCAGCGGGACTTCGTACGAGCAGTACTTC. Protein product: CASGTSYEQYF. Complete variable domain (other parts from reference TRBV28 and TRBJ2-7): DVKVTQSSRYLVKRTGEKVFLECVQDMDHENMFWYRQDPGLGLRLIYFSYDVKMKEKGDIPEGYSVSREKKERFSLILESASTNQTSMYLCASGTSYEQYFGPGTRLTVT.

This chain uses TRBV15 with TRBJ2-7; D is uncertain. The germline V and J ends were trimmed by 0 bases and 1 base, with 7 bases remaining between them. CDR3 size: 14 residues. Germline CDR1 is LNHNV and CDR2 is YYDKDF (reference sequence). The CDR3 region has the DNA TGTGCCACCAGCAGAGATGTAGCTTCCTACGAGCAGTACTTC. Translation: CATSRDVASYEQYF. The entire variable domain, with the rest obtained from reference TRBV15 and TRBJ2-7, is as follows: DAMVIQNPRYQVTQFGKPVTLSCSQTLNHNVMYWYQQKSSQAPKLLFHYYDKDFNNEADTPDNFQSRRPNTSFCFLDIRSPGLGDTAMYLCATSRDVASYEQYFGPGTRLTVT.

The rearrangement joins TRBV9 to TRBJ1-2; maybe TRBD1 (5 bases). Germline CDR1 reads SGDLS; CDR2 reads YYNGEE. Trimming took off 0 bases at V and 1 base at J, with 16 bases between the two ends. The CDR3 has 17 residues. The CDR3 loop is CASSVGVWQGGNYGYTF. In nucleotides, the CDR3 is TGTGCCAGCAGCGTAGGAGTTTGGCAGGGAGGTAACTATGGCTACACCTTC.

The genes are TRBV27 and TRBJ2-1; 7 bases map to TRBD1. The J segment lost 10 bases and the V segment lost 5 bases, leaving 11 bases of the junction unmatched. Germline CDR1 reads MNHEY; CDR2 reads SMNVEV (reference sequence). The CDR3 extends over 14 amino acids. The chain's CDR3 is CASSLRTGLGEQFF. The CDR3 nucleotides are TGTGCCAGCAGTCTTAGGACAGGCCTAGGGGAGCAGTTCTTC.

This chain joins TRBV15 and TRBJ1-5; possibly TRBD1 for D (5 bases). The CDR3 runs to 15 residues. Germline V gene data show CDR1 as LNHNV and CDR2 as YYDKDF (reference sequence). The V end lost 0 bases, the J end lost 1 base, and 7 bases lay between the germline ends. CDR3 residues: CATSRERGSNQPQHF. The CDR3 DNA follows: TGTGCCACCAGCAGAGAGCGGGGGAGCAATCAGCCCCAGCATTTT.

This clone was counted only a few times. The rearrangement uses TRBV19 and TRBJ1-5; tentative D call: TRBD1 (5 bases). Trimming shortened V by 5 bases and J by 4 bases, and 9 bases separated the two germline ends. The length of the CDR3 is 13 residues. Germline lookup yields CDR1 LNHDA and CDR2 SQIVND (reference sequence). For the CDR3, the DNA is TGTGCCAGTAGTGCAGCAGGGAATCAGCCCCAGCATTTT. It specifies CASSAAGNQPQHF.

V gene TRBV6-6 combines with J gene TRBJ2-7; TRBD2 might be the D (6 bases). Trimming shortened V by 5 bases and J by 3 bases, and 14 bases separated the two germline ends. Germline-derived CDR1 and CDR2 are MNHNY and SVGAGI (reference sequence). CDR3 size: 14 residues. The CDR3 sequence is CASSLGLENYEQYF. CDR3 DNA sequence: TGTGCCAGCAGTCTGGGACTGGAGAACTACGAGCAGTACTTC.

The CDR3 DNA reads as TGTGCCAGCCCCGCCGGGGGGCATAACGGGGAGCTGTTTTTT. Its protein product is CASPAGGHNGELFF. This chain connects TRBV5-6 to TRBJ2-2, with D maybe TRBD2 (7 bases). Germline CDR1 reads SGHDT; CDR2 reads YYEEEE. This CDR3 comprises 14 residues. V dropped 7 bases and J dropped 7 bases, with 17 bases sitting between them.

This clone was observed once. The chain recombines TRBV18 with TRBJ2-5; D is ambiguous. This CDR3 spans 17 amino acids. With 1 base removed from V and 4 bases from J, the gap between germline ends came to 19 bases. Germline V gene sequence: CDR1 KGHSH, CDR2 LQKENI. The DNA for the CDR3 is TGTGCCAGCTCACCACTTCAATTCGGCGGAACGGGAGAGACCCAGTACTTC. It specifies CASSPLQFGGTGETQYF.

This clone occurred a few times. The rearrangement uses TRBV4-2 and TRBJ2-3, with 9 bases lining up with TRBD1. Germline CDR1 LGHNA, CDR2 YNFKEQ. J gave up 4 bases and V 0 bases, and 8 bases lay outside the gene matches. This CDR3 spans 17 amino acids. The DNA for the CDR3 is TGTGCCAGCAGCCAAGATTGGGGACAGGGAGTCCCAGATACGCAGTATTTT. Amino acids: CASSQDWGQGVPDTQYF.

This clone was observed once. The V gene is TRBV6-1, the J gene TRBJ2-3; TRBD2 is a possible D gene (5 bases). CDR3 length: 16 residues. Germline V gene data show CDR1 as MNHNS and CDR2 as SASEGT. With 3 bases removed from V and 4 bases from J, the gap between germline ends came to 17 bases. CDR3 DNA: TGTGCCAGCAGTGACCTCGGGGTCGTGAATTCAGATACGCAGTATTTT. Its translation: CASSDLGVVNSDTQYF.

This chain joins TRBV7-2 and TRBJ2-3, with no clear D. V was pared by 5 bases and J by 1 base, with 13 bases between. Germline CDR1 SGHTA, CDR2 FQGNSA. This CDR3 spans 15 amino acids. DNA for the CDR3: TGTGCCAGCAGCCTGGGCGTCACCCGCACAGATACGCAGTATTTT. Translation: CASSLGVTRTDTQYF.

This chain uses TRBV30 with TRBJ1-6; TRBD1 matches at 7 bases. In germline, CDR1 is GTSNPN, CDR2 SVGIG (reference sequence). Losses at the gene ends were 6 bases for V and 5 bases for J; bases not matched to a gene: 4. The CDR3 covers 13 residues. The CDR3 loop is CACGGQNNSPLHF. The CDR3 DNA is TGTGCCTGCGGGGGACAGAATAATTCACCCCTCCACTTT.

CDR3 sequence (DNA): TGTGCCAGCAGCCACCCGCACCAGGGTGGTGAGACCCAGTACTTC. Its translation: CASSHPHQGGETQYF. The chain carries TRBV28 and TRBJ2-5; D is possibly TRBD1 (5 bases). V lost 6 bases and J lost 5, with 19 bases in between. The CDR3 has 15 residues. CDR1 and CDR2 (germline): MDHEN, SYDVKM.

The V gene is TRBV19, the J gene TRBJ1-1; the D is unclear. The V end lost 0 bases, the J end lost 3 bases, and 17 bases lay between the germline ends. CDR3 length: 17 amino acids. Germline V gene lookup returns CDR1 LNHDA and CDR2 SQIVND (reference sequence). CDR3 region: CASSIDGGWGVDTEAFF. CDR3 nucleotide sequence: TGTGCCAGTAGTATAGATGGAGGGTGGGGAGTTGACACTGAAGCTTTCTTT.

The V call is TRBV9, the J call TRBJ1-3; D is perhaps TRBD1 (6 bases). Germline V lookup: CDR1 SGDLS, CDR2 YYNGEE. The ends were cut back, 3 bases at V and 7 bases at J, with 14 bases in the middle. The CDR3 sequence is 14 residues long. This CDR3 reads CASSGGQRGNTIYF. In DNA, the CDR3 is TGTGCCAGCAGCGGAGGCCAAAGGGGGAACACCATATATTTT.

This sequence joins TRBV5-1 and TRBJ1-5; 10 positions match TRBD1. Germline loops: CDR1 SGHRS, CDR2 YFSETQ. Trimming cost V 4 bases and J 5 bases; bases outside gene matches: 12. The CDR3 is 17 amino acids. The CDR3 DNA is TGCGCCAGCAGCCCCCTTCCCGGGACAGGGGCGGATCAGCCCCAGCATTTT. Translation gives CASSPLPGTGADQPQHF.

This chain uses TRBV28 with TRBJ1-1; 7 positions agree with TRBD1. Germline loops: CDR1 MDHEN, CDR2 SYDVKM. V dropped 4 bases and J dropped 4; count of bases not matched to a gene: 12. The CDR3 extends over 16 amino acids. Here the CDR3 reads CASSSRTRQGGTEAFF. CDR3 nucleotides: TGTGCCAGCAGTTCCAGAACCCGACAGGGAGGCACTGAAGCTTTCTTT.

This rearrangement joins TRBV27 to TRBJ2-5; a possible D gene is TRBD1 (7 bases). Gene TRBJ2-7 matches the end of the DNA better, so the J call may be wrong. There are 15 residues in the CDR3. Germline CDR1 and CDR2: MNHEY and SMNVEV (reference sequence). The CDR3 nucleotides are TGTGCCAGCAGTTCATGGTCAGGGGGAGGCTACGAGCAGTACTTC. Protein sequence: CASSSWSGGGYEQYF.

The rearrangement uses TRBV27 and TRBJ1-6; TRBD1 aligns across 7 bases. V lost 2 bases to trimming and J lost 5 bases; unmatched junction nucleotides: 6. This CDR3 has 16 residues. In germline, CDR1 is MNHEY, CDR2 SMNVEV (reference sequence). In DNA, the CDR3 is TGTGCCAGCAGTTTAACCGGGACAGCAAATAATTCACCCCTCCACTTT. This codes for CASSLTGTANNSPLHF.

V is TRBV7-9 and J is TRBJ1-2; 9 bases match TRBD1. V was pared by 5 bases and J by 6 bases, with 10 bases of the junction left unmatched. The CDR3 contains 15 residues. Germline assignment: CDR1 SEHNR and CDR2 FQNEAQ (reference sequence). CDR3 nucleotides: TGTGCCAGCAGCAACCGGACAGGGGTGATCCATGGCTACACCTTC. As protein: CASSNRTGVIHGYTF. The full variable domain, in which reference TRBV7-9 and TRBJ1-2 provide the parts outside the CDR3, is DTGVSQNPRHKITKRGQNVTFRCDPISEHNRLYWYRQTLGQGPEFLTYFQNEAQLEKSRLLSDRFSAERPKGSFSTLEIQRTEQGDSAMYLCASSNRTGVIHGYTFGSGTRLTVV.

In the case of this clone: Just one base apart from a much larger clone, this may be a read error. Other nucleotide sequences in the sample specify the same CDR3. The chain has TRBV6-1 and TRBJ1-5; D may be TRBD1 (6 bases). The germline CDR1 and CDR2 sequences are MNHNS and SASEGT. The CDR3 totals 16 residues. Here the CDR3 DNA reads TGTGCCAGCAGTGCGCCTCAGGGGCATAGCAATCAGCCTCAGCATTTT. This codes for CASSAPQGHSNQPQHF.

The table lists this clone with a few counts. The chain recombines TRBV6-1 with TRBJ1-1; the D is unclear. V lost 6 bases and J lost 4, with 12 bases in between. This CDR3 is built from 13 residues. Germline CDR1 MNHNS, CDR2 SASEGT. The CDR3 region has the DNA TGTGCCAGCAGAACCCCAGGTGGCACTGAAGCTTTCTTT. Translating it yields CASRTPGGTEAFF.

The chain uses TRBV5-1 and TRBJ2-7, with 11 bases fitting TRBD2. Germline V CDR1 and CDR2: SGHRS, YFSETQ. The CDR3 sequence is 19 residues long. Losses at the gene ends were 0 bases for V and 1 base for J; bases not matched to a gene: 12. The DNA of the CDR3 is TGCGCCAGCAGCTTGGTAGGACTAGCGGGCCGGAGGCGATCCTACGAGCAGTACTTC. It yields the protein CASSLVGLAGRRRSYEQYF.

The J gene is TRBJ1-1, the V gene TRBV6-1; 8 bases map to TRBD1. Per the germline V gene, CDR1 is MNHNS and CDR2 is SASEGT. V lost 5 bases, J lost 3 bases, and 5 bases stayed unmatched. The CDR3 has 14 amino acids. This CDR3 is CASSSRGLDTEAFF. CDR3 sequence (DNA): TGTGCCAGCAGTTCCAGGGGGCTTGACACTGAAGCTTTCTTT.

The chain carries TRBV10-3 and TRBJ2-5; D may be TRBD1 (5 bases). CDR3 length: 15 amino acids. Germline loops: CDR1 ENHRY, CDR2 SYGVKD. Trimming shortened V by 3 bases and J by 5 bases, and 16 bases separated the two germline ends. CDR3 protein: CAISEHTGQSETQYF. CDR3 bases: TGTGCCATCAGTGAACATACAGGACAAAGTGAGACCCAGTACTTC.

In DNA form, the CDR3 reads TGCGCCAGCAGCACGGTGCCCTTGGATACGCAGTATTTT. Translation: CASSTVPLDTQYF. The V call is TRBV5-1, the J call TRBJ2-3; D is uncertain. The V and J ends lost 4 bases and 6 bases respectively, with 12 bases between them. The CDR3 contains 13 residues. Germline V CDR1 and CDR2: SGHRS, YFSETQ.